Reported below is one T cell receptor (beta chain). Its antigen is undetermined. Regions amplified from RNA transcripts were the TCR beta CDR3 regions. HTBI primers were the set used in a first-round RT-PCR of the TCR CDR3. TCRdb reprocessed the multiplex PCR reads via MiXCR and lists one record per CDR3 protein. There are about 580,000 distinct CDR3 sequences in the sample; around 45% occur only once, and 7.5% to 8.5% lies in the top ten. These data belong to a study of T cells in Graves' hyperthyroidism and ophthalmopathy. Findings of the study overall: Stable hyperthyroidism was separated from ophthalmopathy by a model based on 13 V-J features. Prediction of ophthalmopathy progression came a median 6.5 months pre-onset. Researchers found most expanded thyroid clonotypes above 0.001 in blood as well.

Hyperthyroidism had been newly diagnosed in patients aged 18 to 65, and its duration was under 2 months. The germline V gene encodes CDR1 SGHTA and CDR2 FQGNSA. This CDR3 has 16 residues. V lost 4 bases, J lost 3 bases, and 7 bases stayed unmatched. The clonotype comes from a young woman with Graves' hyperthyroidism. Specimen: peripheral blood or thyroid tissue (not recorded which). The gene calls are TRBV7-2 and TRBJ2-7; 12 bases match TRBD2. CDR3: CASSSYSSGRDYEQYF. The CDR3 coding sequence is TGTGCCAGCAGCTCCTACTCTAGCGGGAGGGACTACGAGCAGTACTTC. Full variable domain (remainder filled in from reference TRBV7-2 and TRBJ2-7): GAGVSQSPSNKVTEKGKDVELRCDPISGHTALYWYRQSLGQGLEFLIYFQGNSAPDKSGLPSDRFSAERTGGSVSTLTIQRTQQEDSAVYLCASSSYSSGRDYEQYFGPGTRLTVT.